These 6 T cell receptor beta chains were sequenced from one sample in a study of cytomegalovirus exposure and HLA in healthy donors. The PCR employed 60 Vbeta primers together with 13 Jbeta primers. The protocol was immunoSEQ multiplex PCR, while the TCRdb copy is restricted to in-frame clones and leaves out a portion. There are about 110,000 clones in the sample; approximately 12% occur only once, and about a sixth lies in the top ten. Sequenced sample: PBMCs. The source of these receptors is a man between 40 and 49 years old in good health and CMV-seropositive.

The genes are TRBV27 and TRBJ2-3, with D tentatively TRBD2 (6 bases). The CDR3 extends over 16 amino acids. V lost 6 bases to trimming and J lost 4 bases, with 20 bases between them. CDR1 is MNHEY and CDR2 is SMNVEV in the germline V gene (reference sequence). The CDR3 protein is CASSGLATGEADTQYF. Here the CDR3 DNA reads TGTGCCAGCAGCGGTCTGGCGACCGGGGAGGCAGATACGCAGTATTTT.

This clone was detected a few times. V is TRBV30 and J is TRBJ2-7; D is possibly TRBD2 (5 bases). Germline-derived CDR1 and CDR2 are GTSNPN and SVGIG (reference sequence). Trimming shortened V by 0 bases and J by 2 bases, and 8 bases separated the two germline ends. CDR3 length: 13 amino acids. The CDR3 reads CAWSVRRAYEQYF. CDR3 nucleotide sequence: TGTGCCTGGAGTGTACGGCGGGCCTACGAGCAGTACTTC. The entire variable domain, with the rest obtained from reference TRBV30 and TRBJ2-7, is as follows: SQTIHQWPATLVQPVGSPLSLECTVEGTSNPNLYWYRQAAGRGLQLLFYSVGIGQISSEVPQNLSASRPQDRQFILSSKKLLLSDSGFYLCAWSVRRAYEQYFGPGTRLTVT.

This sequence joins TRBV7-7 and TRBJ2-2; tentative D call: TRBD2 (6 bases). Trimming cost V 5 bases and J 6 bases, with 22 bases left between them. The CDR3 length is 17 residues. Germline values: CDR1 SSHAT, CDR2 FNYEAQ (reference sequence). The DNA for the CDR3 is TGTGCCAGCAGCCCCGTTAGCTGGGGGGATATGTCCGGGGAGCTGTTTTTT. It encodes CASSPVSWGDMSGELFF.

This clone has a handful of counts. The chain couples TRBV2 to TRBJ2-1; TRBD2 agrees at 13 bases. The CDR3 has 16 residues. From germline, CDR1 is SNHLY and CDR2 FYNNEI. V was pared by 4 bases and J by 6 bases, with 6 bases of the junction left unmatched. The CDR3 spells CASSGSLAGGPNEQFF. In DNA, the CDR3 is TGTGCCAGCAGTGGTTCACTAGCGGGAGGGCCCAATGAGCAGTTCTTC.

This clone has more than one count but fewer than ten. The chain uses TRBV2 and TRBJ2-7; 8 bases match TRBD1. Germline CDR1 is SNHLY and CDR2 is FYNNEI. This CDR3 has 14 amino acids. Trimming cost V 7 bases and J 1 base; bases outside gene matches: 6. CDR3 loop: CASTPGQASYEQYF. Here the CDR3 DNA reads TGTGCCAGCACACCGGGACAGGCGTCCTACGAGCAGTACTTC. Together with reference TRBV2 and TRBJ2-7, the CDR3 gives the full variable domain: EPEVTQTPSHQVTQMGQEVILRCVPISNHLYFYWYRQILGQKVEFLVSFYNNEISEKSEIFDDQFSVERPDGSNFTLKIRSTKLEDSAMYFCASTPGQASYEQYFGPGTRLTVT.

This clone was observed a handful of times. The rearrangement links TRBV5-6 to TRBJ2-5; the match to TRBD2 covers 9 bases. With V trimmed by 4 bases and J by 5 bases, 12 bases remained unmatched. Germline CDR1 is SGHDT and CDR2 is YYEEEE. This CDR3 comprises 16 residues. This chain's CDR3 is CASSTHGGRVEETQYF. The DNA of the CDR3 is TGTGCCAGCAGCACCCATGGCGGGAGGGTGGAGGAGACCCAGTACTTC.